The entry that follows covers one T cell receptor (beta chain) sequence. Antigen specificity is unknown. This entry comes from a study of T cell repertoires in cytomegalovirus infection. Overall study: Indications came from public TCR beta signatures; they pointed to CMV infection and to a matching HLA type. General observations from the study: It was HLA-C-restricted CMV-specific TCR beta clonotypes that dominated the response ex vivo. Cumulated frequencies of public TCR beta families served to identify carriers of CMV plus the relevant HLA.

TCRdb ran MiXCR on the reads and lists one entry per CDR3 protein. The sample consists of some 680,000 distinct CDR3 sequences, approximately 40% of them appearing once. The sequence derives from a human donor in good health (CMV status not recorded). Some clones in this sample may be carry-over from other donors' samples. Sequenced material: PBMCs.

CDR3 sequence: CASSKSSGDILYNEQFF. CDR3 coding DNA: TGTGCCAGTAGTAAATCTAGCGGGGATATCCTATACAATGAGCAGTTCTTC. The chain joins TRBV19 to TRBJ2-1; TRBD2 aligns across 9 bases. Trimming at V came to 4 bases and at J to 4 bases, leaving 11 bases not matched to a gene. This CDR3 contains 17 residues. The germline V gene has CDR1 LNHDA and CDR2 SQIVND (reference sequence).